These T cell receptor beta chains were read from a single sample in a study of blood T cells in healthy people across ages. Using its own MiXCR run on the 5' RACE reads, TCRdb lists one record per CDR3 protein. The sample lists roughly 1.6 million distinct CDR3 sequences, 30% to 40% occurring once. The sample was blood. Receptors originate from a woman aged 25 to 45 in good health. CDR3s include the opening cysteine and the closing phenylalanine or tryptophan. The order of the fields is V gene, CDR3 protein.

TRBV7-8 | CASSLELVDHTQYF
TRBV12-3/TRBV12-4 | CASRYGDLNTEAFF
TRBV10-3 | CAISDDGSGTGAETQYF
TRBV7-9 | CASSSLTGTASAYGYTF
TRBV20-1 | CSASALAGLEYHTDTQYF
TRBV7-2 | CASSLSSGRGSGEQYF
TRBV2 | CASSVIARQETQYF
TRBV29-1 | CSVERTAHEQYF
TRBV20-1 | CSAREDIGYEQYF
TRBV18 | CASSPISGEETQYF
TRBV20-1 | CSARLGTSTYEQYF
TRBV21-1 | CASSPLEGLVSSTGELFF
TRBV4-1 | CASTPGRASPGANVLTF
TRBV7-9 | CASSLKMGLSTKETQYF
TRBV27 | CASSSPGRGGYTF
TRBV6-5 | CASSYANPANYGYTF
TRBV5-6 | CASSLPGVGTDTQYF
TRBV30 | CAWARLVTDTQYF
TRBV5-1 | CASKGGTYEQYF
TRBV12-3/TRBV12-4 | CASSPGTGRLPDTQYF
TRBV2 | CASAEGFGLLETQYF
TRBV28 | CASREGKRERRNEQFF
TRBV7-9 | CATMYRPADYGYTF
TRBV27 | CASSPLAGVEGTDTQYF
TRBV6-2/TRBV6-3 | CASTGSGANVLTF
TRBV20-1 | CSAKNRDFHEQYF
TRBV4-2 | CASSQDPGTQNQPQHF
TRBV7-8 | CASSSKRVITYEQYF
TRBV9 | CASSTGGLGGTEAFF
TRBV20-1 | CSARTGDHYEQYF
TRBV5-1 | CASSSTEFNEKLFF
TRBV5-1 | CASGAIQTYNEQFF
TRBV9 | CASSVADSQETQYF
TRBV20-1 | CSARDWDLTISNQPQHF
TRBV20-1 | CSADGSGPYNEQFF
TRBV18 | CASSLGQEEKLFF
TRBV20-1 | CSARDANDRYEQYF
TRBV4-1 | CASSQSEGAYGYTF
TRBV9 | CASSVDPRGNTEAFF
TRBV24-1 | CATSDPQETQYF
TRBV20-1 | CSASRSGATDTQYF
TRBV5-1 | CASSLEGGYYEQYF
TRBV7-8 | CASSLLTSGSGYEQYF
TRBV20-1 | CSAQRDTEAFF
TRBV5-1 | CASSVTGAEGYTF
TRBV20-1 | CSAQKSGAAYNEQFF
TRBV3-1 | CASSQARTGRTDTQYF
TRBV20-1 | CSARGERGEDTQYF
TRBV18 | CASSPSVASGTADTQYF
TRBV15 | CATSRDPGISYEQYF
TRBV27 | CASTGRGQDKQFF
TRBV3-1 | CASSAPSRGYGANVLTF
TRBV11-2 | CASSLIGQRGKKETQYF
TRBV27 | CASSFLGTEQYF
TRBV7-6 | CASSLVRGPNYEQYF
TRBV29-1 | CSVGGRRYNEQYF